This T cell receptor beta chain comes out of a study of CXCR3-negative and CXCR3-positive naive CD8 T cells. The study made its TRB cDNA libraries by 5' RACE, adding UMI labels. Reanalyzing the 5' RACE reads, TCRdb keeps one entry per CDR3 protein, without DNA. The table lists under 75,000 distinct CDR3 sequences. Germline V lookup: CDR1 DFQATT, CDR2 SNEGSKA (reference sequence). The CDR3 extends over 15 amino acids. The sample was naive CXCR3- CD8+ T cells from blood. This sample's subset: CD45RO-CCR7+CD27+CD95- naive CD8+ T cells lacking CXCR3 (TNR3-). The V call is TRBV20-1, the J call TRBJ2-1. The clonotype was recovered from a human donor in good health. Some clones in this sample may be carry-over from other donors' samples. CDR3 residues: CSAILGRSSYNEQFF.